The sequence of this TCR beta chain was determined in a study of T-cell reconstitution after alpha-beta-depleted transplantation in children. Study-wide points: A year had passed since transplant, and T-cell counts and diversity by then came mostly from newly produced T cells.

TCRbeta library preparation incorporated unique molecular identifiers. TCRdb fed the PCR reads into MiXCR, producing one record per CDR3 protein. The sample records some 600,000 distinct CDR3 sequences, 10% to 15% being singletons. For this clonotype: The antigen remains undetermined.

Germline V gene lookup returns CDR1 SGDLS and CDR2 YYNGEE. CDR3 size: 14 residues. With 4 bases removed from V and 7 bases from J, the gap between germline ends came to 18 bases. The receptor was derived from a male patient aged 10 to 17 who had a stem cell transplant for acute myeloid leukemia, so the T cells may come from the graft donor. V usage is TRBV9 and J usage is TRBJ2-7; D is perhaps TRBD2 (5 bases). The source material was PBMCs, mostly from graft donor cells, sampled 360 days after TCRalphabeta/CD19-depleted stem cell transplant. The CDR3 bases are TGTGCCAGCAGCCTAAGTTGGGGTCGGGGAGAGCAGTACTTC. Its translation is CASSLSWGRGEQYF.